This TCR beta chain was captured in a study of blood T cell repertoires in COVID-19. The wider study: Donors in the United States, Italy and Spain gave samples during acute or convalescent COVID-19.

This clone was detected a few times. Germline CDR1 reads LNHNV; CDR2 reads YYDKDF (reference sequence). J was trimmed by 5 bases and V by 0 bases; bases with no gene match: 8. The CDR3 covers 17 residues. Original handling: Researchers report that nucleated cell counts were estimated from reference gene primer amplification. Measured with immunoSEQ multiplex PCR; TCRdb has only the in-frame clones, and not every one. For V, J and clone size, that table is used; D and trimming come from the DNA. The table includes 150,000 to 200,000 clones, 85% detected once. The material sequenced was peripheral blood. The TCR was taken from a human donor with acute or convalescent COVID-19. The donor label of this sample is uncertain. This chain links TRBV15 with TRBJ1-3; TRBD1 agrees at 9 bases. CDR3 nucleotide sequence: TGTGCCACCAGCAGAGATGTGACAGGGGGTCGCAGAAACACCATATATTTT. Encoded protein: CATSRDVTGGRRNTIYF.